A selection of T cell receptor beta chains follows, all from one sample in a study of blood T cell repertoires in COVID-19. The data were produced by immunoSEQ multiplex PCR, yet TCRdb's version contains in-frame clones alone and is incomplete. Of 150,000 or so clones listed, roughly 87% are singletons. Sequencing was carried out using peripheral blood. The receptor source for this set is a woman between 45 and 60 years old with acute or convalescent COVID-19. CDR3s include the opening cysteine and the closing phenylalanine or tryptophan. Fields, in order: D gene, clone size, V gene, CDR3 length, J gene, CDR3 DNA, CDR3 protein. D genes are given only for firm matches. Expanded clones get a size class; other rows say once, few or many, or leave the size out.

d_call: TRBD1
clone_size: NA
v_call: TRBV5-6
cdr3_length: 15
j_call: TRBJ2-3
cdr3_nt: TGTGCCAGCAGCCCCGGGACAGCTAGCACAGATACGCAGTATTTT
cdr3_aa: CASSPGTASTDTQYF

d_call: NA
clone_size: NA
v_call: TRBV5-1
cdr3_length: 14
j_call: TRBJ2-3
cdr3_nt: TGCGCCAGCAGCTCCGGGGGTCTCACAGATACGCAGTATTTT
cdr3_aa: CASSSGGLTDTQYF

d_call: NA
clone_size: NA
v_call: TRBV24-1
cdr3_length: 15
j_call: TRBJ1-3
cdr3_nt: TGTGCCACCAGTGATGGACAGACCTCTGGAAACACCATATATTTT
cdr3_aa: CATSDGQTSGNTIYF

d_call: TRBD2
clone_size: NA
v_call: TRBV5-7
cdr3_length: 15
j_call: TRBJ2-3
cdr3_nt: TGTGCCAGCAGCTTGAAAGCGGGGGGCACAGATACGCAGTATTTT
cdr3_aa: CASSLKAGGTDTQYF

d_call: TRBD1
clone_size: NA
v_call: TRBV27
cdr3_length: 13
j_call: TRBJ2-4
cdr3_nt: TGTGCCAGCAGTTTAGGGACAGGAAACATTCAGTACTTC
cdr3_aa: CASSLGTGNIQYF

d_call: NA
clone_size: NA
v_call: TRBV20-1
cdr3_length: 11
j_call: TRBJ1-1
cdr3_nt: TGCAGTGCTCTCGGGGGAACTGAAGCTTTCTTT
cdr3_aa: CSALGGTEAFF

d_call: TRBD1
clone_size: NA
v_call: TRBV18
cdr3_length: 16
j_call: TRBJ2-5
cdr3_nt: TGTGCCAGCTCACCGCCACCGGGACAGGGACAAGAGACCCAGTACTTC
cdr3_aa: CASSPPPGQGQETQYF

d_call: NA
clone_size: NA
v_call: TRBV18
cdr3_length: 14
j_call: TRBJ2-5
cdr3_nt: TGTGCCAGCTCACCATTACCTAGCAAGGAGACCCAGTACTTC
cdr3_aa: CASSPLPSKETQYF

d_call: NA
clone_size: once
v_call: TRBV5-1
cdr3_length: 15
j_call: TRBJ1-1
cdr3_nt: TGCGCCAGCAGCTTGGTCGGGGTCCGGGACACTGAAGCTTTCTTT
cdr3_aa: CASSLVGVRDTEAFF

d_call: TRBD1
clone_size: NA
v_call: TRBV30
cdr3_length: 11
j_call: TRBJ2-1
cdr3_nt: TGTGCCGCAGAGGGGGCCGCAATTCCGTTCTTC
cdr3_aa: CAAEGAAIPFF

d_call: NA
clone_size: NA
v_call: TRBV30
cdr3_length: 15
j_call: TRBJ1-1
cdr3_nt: TGTGCCTGGTGGGGTGTGGGGGCGGGGGGCACTGAAGCTTTCTTT
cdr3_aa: CAWWGVGAGGTEAFF

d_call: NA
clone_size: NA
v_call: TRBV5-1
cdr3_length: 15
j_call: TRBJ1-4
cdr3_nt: TGCGCCAGCAGCGAAGGGACTTCCAATGCTGAAAAACTGTTTTTT
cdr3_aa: CASSEGTSNAEKLFF

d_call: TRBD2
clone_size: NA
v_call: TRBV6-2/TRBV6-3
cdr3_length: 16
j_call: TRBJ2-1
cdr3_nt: TGTGCCAGCAGCCTACTCACGGCGGGGGTATACAATGAGCAGTTCTTC
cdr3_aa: CASSLLTAGVYNEQFF

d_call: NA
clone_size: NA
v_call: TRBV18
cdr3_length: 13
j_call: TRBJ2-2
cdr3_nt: TGTGCCAGCTCACAGGGGGAACCCGGGGAGCTGTTTTTT
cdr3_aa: CASSQGEPGELFF

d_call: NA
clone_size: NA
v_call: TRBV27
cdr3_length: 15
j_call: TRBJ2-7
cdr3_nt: TGTGCCAGCAGGGATCTACAGGGTTCCCTGGACGAGCAGTACTTC
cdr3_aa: CASRDLQGSLDEQYF

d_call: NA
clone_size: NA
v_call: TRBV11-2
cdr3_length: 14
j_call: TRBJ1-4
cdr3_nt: TGTGCCAGCAGCCCAGGGGTCCGGAGAGAAAAACTGTTTTTT
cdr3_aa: CASSPGVRREKLFF

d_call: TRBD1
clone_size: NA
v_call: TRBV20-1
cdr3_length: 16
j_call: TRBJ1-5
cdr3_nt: TGCAGTGCTAGTATAGGAAGGGGGACAGCCAGGGATCCCCAGCATTTT
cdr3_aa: CSASIGRGTARDPQHF

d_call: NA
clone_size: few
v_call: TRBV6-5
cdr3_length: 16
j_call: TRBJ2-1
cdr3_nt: TGTGCCAGCAGTTACGACCACCCGGACTATCCCAATGAGCAGTTCTTC
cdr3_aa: CASSYDHPDYPNEQFF

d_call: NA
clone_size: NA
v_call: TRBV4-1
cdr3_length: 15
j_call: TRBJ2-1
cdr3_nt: TGCGCCAGCAGCCAAGCTGCGGGTACCTACAATGAGCAGTTCTTC
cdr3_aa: CASSQAAGTYNEQFF

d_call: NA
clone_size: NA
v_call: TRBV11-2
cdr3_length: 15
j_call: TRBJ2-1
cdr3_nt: TGTGCCAGCAGCTTAGGAGGAGGGTCGTACAATGAGCAGTTCTTC
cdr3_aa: CASSLGGGSYNEQFF

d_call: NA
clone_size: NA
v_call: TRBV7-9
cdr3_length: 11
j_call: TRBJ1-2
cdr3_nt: TGTGCCAGCGATGGGCTCTATGGCTACACCTTC
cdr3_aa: CASDGLYGYTF

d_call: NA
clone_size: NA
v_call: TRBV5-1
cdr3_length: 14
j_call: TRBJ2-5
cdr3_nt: TGCGCCAGCAGCTTGGCCATACTCCAAGAGACCCAGTACTTC
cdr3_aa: CASSLAILQETQYF

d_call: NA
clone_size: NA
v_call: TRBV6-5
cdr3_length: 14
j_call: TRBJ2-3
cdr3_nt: TGTGCCAGCAGTTCTGGGACTAGCACAGATACGCAGTATTTT
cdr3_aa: CASSSGTSTDTQYF

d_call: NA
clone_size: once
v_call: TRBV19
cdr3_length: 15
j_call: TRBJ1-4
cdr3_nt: TGTGCCAGTAGTATCCTGACAGCGTCTAATGAAAAACTGTTTTTT
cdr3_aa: CASSILTASNEKLFF

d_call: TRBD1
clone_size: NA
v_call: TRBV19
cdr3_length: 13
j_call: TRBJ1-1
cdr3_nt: TGTGCCAGTAGGGACAGGGTCGGGACTGAAGCTTTCTTT
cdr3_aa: CASRDRVGTEAFF

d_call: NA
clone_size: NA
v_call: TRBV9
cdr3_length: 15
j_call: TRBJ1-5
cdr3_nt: TGTGCCAGCAGCGTAGGGCAGGGGAGCAATCAGCCCCAGCATTTT
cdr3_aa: CASSVGQGSNQPQHF

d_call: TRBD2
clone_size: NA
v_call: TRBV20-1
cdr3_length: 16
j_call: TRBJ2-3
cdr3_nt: TGCAGTGCTAGTATCCCCCAGCGGGGGGGTACAGATACGCAGTATTTT
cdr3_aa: CSASIPQRGGTDTQYF

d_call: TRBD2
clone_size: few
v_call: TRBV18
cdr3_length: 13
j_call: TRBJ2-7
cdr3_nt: TGTGCCAGCTCACCCGGACTAGCCTACGAGCAGTACTTC
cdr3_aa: CASSPGLAYEQYF

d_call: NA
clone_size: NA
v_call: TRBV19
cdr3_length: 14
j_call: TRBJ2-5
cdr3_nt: TGTGCCAGTAGCCCCACAGGGCTCCAAGAGACCCAGTACTTC
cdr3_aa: CASSPTGLQETQYF

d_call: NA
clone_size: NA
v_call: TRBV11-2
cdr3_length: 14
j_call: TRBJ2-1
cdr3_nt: TGTGCCAGCAGCTTTGTGAATGGGGGGAATGAGCAGTTCTTC
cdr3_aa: CASSFVNGGNEQFF

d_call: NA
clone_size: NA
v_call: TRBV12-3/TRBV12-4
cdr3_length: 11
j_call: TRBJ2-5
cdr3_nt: TGTGCCAGCAGTTTCGGGGAGACCCAGTACTTC
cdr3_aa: CASSFGETQYF

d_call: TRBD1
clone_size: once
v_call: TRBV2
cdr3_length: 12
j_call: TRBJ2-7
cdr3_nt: TGTGCCAGCAGCGGGACAGGTGGCGAGCAGTACTTC
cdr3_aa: CASSGTGGEQYF

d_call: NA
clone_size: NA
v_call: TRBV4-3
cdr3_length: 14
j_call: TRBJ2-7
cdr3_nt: TGCGCCAGCAGCCAGACCCAGGGGCACAACGAGCAGTACTTC
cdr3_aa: CASSQTQGHNEQYF

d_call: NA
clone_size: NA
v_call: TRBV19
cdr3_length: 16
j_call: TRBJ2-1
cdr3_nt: TGTGCCAGTAGGATCCGGGACACAACCCGCTACAATGAGCAGTTCTTC
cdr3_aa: CASRIRDTTRYNEQFF

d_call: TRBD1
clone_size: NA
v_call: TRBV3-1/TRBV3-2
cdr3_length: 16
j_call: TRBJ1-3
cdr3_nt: TGTGCCAGCAGCCAAGGATGGGACAGGGTTGGAAACACCATATATTTT
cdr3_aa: CASSQGWDRVGNTIYF

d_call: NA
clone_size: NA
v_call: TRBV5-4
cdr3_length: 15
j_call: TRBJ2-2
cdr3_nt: TGTGCCAGCAGCACCGGGACACCGAACACCGGGGAGCTGTTTTTT
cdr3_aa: CASSTGTPNTGELFF

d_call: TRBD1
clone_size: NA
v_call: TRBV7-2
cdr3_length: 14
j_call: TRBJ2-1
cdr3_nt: TGTGCCAGCAGTGCAGGGGGCTGGTACAATGAGCAGTTCTTC
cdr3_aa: CASSAGGWYNEQFF

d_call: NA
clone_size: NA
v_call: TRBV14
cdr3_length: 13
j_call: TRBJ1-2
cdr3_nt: TGTGCCAGCAGCCCAGGGAGGCACTATGGCTACACCTTC
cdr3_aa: CASSPGRHYGYTF

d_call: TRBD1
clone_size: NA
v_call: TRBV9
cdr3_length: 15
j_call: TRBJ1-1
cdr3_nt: TGTGCCAGCAGCGTTCAGGGGGCTGGGAGCACTGAAGCTTTCTTT
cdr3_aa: CASSVQGAGSTEAFF

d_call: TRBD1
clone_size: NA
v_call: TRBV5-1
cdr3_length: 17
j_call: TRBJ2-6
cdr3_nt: TGCGCCAGCAGCGCCGGACAGGGGAACTCTGGGGCCAACGTCCTGACTTTC
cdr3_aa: CASSAGQGNSGANVLTF

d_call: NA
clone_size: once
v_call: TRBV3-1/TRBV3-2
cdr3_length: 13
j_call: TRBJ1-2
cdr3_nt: TGTGCCAGCAGCCGCTCCGGACAAAGTGGCTACACCTTC
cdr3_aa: CASSRSGQSGYTF

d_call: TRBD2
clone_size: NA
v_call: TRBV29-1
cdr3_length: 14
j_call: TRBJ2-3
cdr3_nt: TGCAGCGTCCAGGCGGCGGGAGGGCCGGATACGCAGTATTTT
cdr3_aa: CSVQAAGGPDTQYF

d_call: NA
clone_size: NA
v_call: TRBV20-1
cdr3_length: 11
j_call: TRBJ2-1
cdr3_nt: TGCAGTGCTAGAGCCGACAATGAGCAGTTCTTC
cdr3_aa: CSARADNEQFF

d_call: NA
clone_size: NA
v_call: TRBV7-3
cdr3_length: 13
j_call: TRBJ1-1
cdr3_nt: TGTGCCAGCAGCCTACTAATGAACACTGAAGCTTTCTTT
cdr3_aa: CASSLLMNTEAFF

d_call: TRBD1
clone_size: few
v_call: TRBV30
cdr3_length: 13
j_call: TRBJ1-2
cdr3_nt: TGTGCCTGGTCCAGGGGGCTGGACTATGGCTACACCTTC
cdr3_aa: CAWSRGLDYGYTF

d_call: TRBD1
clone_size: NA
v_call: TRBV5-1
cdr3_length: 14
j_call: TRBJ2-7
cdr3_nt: TGCGCCAGCAGCTCAGGGACAGGGGTTTACGAGCAGTACTTC
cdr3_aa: CASSSGTGVYEQYF

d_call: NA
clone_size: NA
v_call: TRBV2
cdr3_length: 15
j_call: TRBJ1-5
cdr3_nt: TGTGCCAGCAGTGCCTCCCTCGTCCGGGGTCAGCCCCAGCATTTT
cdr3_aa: CASSASLVRGQPQHF

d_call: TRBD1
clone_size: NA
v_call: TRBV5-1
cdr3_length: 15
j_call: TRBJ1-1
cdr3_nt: TGCGCCAGCGGGAGCGACAGGGGGCGCGTCACTGAAGCTTTCTTT
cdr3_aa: CASGSDRGRVTEAFF

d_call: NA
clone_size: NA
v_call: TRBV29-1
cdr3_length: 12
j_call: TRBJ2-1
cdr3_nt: TGCAGCGTTGCAGGGAACCACAATGAGCAGTTCTTC
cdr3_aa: CSVAGNHNEQFF

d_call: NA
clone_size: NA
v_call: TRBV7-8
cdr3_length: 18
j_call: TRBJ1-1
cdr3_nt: TGTGCCAGCAGCTTAGTTGGAGGGGCGGGAGACTTGAACACTGAAGCTTTCTTT
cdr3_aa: CASSLVGGAGDLNTEAFF

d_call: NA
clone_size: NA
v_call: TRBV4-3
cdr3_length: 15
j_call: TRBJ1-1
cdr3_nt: TGCGCCAGCAGCCAAGAAGAGGGGGTGTACACTGAAGCTTTCTTT
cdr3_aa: CASSQEEGVYTEAFF

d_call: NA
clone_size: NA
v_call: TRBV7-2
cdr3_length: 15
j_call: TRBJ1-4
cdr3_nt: TGTGCCAGCAGCTTAGAGGGGATCGGTAATGAAAAACTGTTTTTT
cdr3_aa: CASSLEGIGNEKLFF

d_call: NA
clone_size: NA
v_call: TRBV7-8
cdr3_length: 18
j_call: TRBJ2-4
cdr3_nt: TGTGCCAGCAGCGCATCCGGATTAGCGGAGGCAGCCAAAAACATTCAGTACTTC
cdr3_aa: CASSASGLAEAAKNIQYF

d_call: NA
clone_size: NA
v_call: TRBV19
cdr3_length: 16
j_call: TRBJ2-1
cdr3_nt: TGTGCCAGTAGTCTCCCAGACAGGTTCTCCTACAATGAGCAGTTCTTC
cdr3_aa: CASSLPDRFSYNEQFF

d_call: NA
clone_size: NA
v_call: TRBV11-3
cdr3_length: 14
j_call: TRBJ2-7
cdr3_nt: TGTGCCAGCAGCTTCGGAGGGTATGCCTACGAGCAGTACTTC
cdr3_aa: CASSFGGYAYEQYF

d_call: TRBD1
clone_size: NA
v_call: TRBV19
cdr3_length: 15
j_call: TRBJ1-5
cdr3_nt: TGTGCCAGTAGTATTTTGGGCAGGGGGGATCAGCCCCAGCATTTT
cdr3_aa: CASSILGRGDQPQHF

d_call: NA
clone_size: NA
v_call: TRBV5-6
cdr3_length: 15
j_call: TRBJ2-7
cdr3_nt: TGTGCCAGCAGCTCCCTCGGGGTTTCCCCCTACGAGCAGTACTTC
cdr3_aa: CASSSLGVSPYEQYF

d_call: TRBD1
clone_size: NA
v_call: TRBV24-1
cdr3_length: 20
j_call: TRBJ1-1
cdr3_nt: TGTGCCACCAGTGACTACTTCCCCCGGGTCACAGGGGACATGAACACTGAAGCTTTCTTT
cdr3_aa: CATSDYFPRVTGDMNTEAFF

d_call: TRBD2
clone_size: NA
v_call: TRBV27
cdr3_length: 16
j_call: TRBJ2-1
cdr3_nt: TGTGCCAGCAGTTCCGGGACTAGCGGTTATTACAATGAGCAGTTCTTC
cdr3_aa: CASSSGTSGYYNEQFF